This TCR beta chain was found in a study of T cells after yellow fever vaccination. Looking at the study overall: SMART-Seq v4 Ultra Low Input served to prepare low-cell-number fractions.

TCRdb processed the 5' RACE reads anew with MiXCR; each CDR3 protein has one entry. The data show some 250,000 distinct CDR3 sequences, 3.6% seen once. This clonotype occurred many times. CDR3 size: 14 residues. The germline V gene has CDR1 SGHTA and CDR2 FQGNSA. Trimming pared 4 bases from V and 1 base from J, leaving 9 bases between. The specimen was PBMCs, collected 15 days after the yellow fever booster vaccination. V and J are TRBV7-2 and TRBJ2-3, with D unresolved. This sequence originates from a young man who received the YFV17D yellow fever vaccine. The CDR3: CASSSSPGTDTQYF. As DNA, the CDR3 is TGTGCCAGCAGCTCATCCCCAGGCACAGATACGCAGTATTTT.